Listed here are 18 T cell receptor beta chains from one sample, sequenced in a study of radiotherapy plus CTLA-4 blockade in lung cancer. The table came from immunoSEQ multiplex PCR; TCRdb's copy has only in-frame clones and leaves some out. The table records 70,000 to 90,000 clones, 78% of them present only once. The source material was peripheral blood, sampled from a patient treated with radiotherapy plus ipilimumab. The receptors were sampled from a human donor with non-small cell lung cancer who had a complete response to radiotherapy plus ipilimumab.

The chain uses TRBV18 and TRBJ2-1; 8 bases map to TRBD2. Losses at the gene ends were 5 bases for V and 0 bases for J; bases not matched to a gene: 6. The length of the CDR3 is 16 residues. Germline V gives CDR1 KGHSH, CDR2 LQKENI. The CDR3 here is CASSDTSGGSYNEQFF. The CDR3 DNA reads TGTGCCAGCTCAGATACTAGCGGAGGCTCCTACAATGAGCAGTTCTTC.

Points on this clone: This same CDR3 is encoded by further DNA sequences in the sample. The chain joins TRBV27 to TRBJ2-3; the D gene is possibly TRBD2 (7 bases). Germline loops: CDR1 MNHEY, CDR2 SMNVEV (reference sequence). V was shortened by 2 bases and J by 4 bases, with 13 bases between the two germline ends. The CDR3 has 15 residues. The CDR3 region has the DNA TGTGCCAGCAGTTTACGCGGGGGCGGGCCAGATACGCAGTATTTT. Protein sequence: CASSLRGGGPDTQYF.

This chain joins TRBV7-2 and TRBJ1-3; no definite D call. CDR1 and CDR2 from the germline V gene are SGHTA and FQGNSA. V lost 1 base, J lost 7 bases, and 5 bases lay in between. This CDR3 comprises 12 residues. CDR3 protein: CASSLEMNTIYF. The CDR3 bases are TGTGCCAGCAGCTTAGAAATGAACACCATATATTTT. Using reference TRBV7-2 and TRBJ1-3 for the parts outside the CDR3, the full variable domain is GAGVSQSPSNKVTEKGKDVELRCDPISGHTALYWYRQSLGQGLEFLIYFQGNSAPDKSGLPSDRFSAERTGGSVSTLTIQRTQQEDSAVYLCASSLEMNTIYFGEGSWLTVV.

In its sample, this clone was seen once. The V and J genes are TRBV10-3 and TRBJ1-2, with D unresolved. The CDR3 runs to 16 residues. Germline CDR1 reads ENHRY; CDR2 reads SYGVKD. V lost 0 bases and J lost 6, with 17 bases in between. The DNA for the CDR3 is TGTGCCATCAGTGAGTCGATGGTAGGAACTGGAGATGGCTACACCTTC. Its translation is CAISESMVGTGDGYTF.

This clone came up a few times. The chain links TRBV6-1 to TRBJ1-2; D unresolved. The CDR3 extends over 12 amino acids. From germline, CDR1 is MNHNS and CDR2 SASEGT. The V end lost 3 bases, the J end lost 4 bases, and 6 bases lay between the germline ends. In DNA, the CDR3 is TGTGCCAGCAGTGAGTGGGGCTATGGCTACACCTTC. Its protein is CASSEWGYGYTF.

This clone occurred once. V usage is TRBV6-5 and J usage is TRBJ2-2; possible D gene TRBD2, 6 bases. Trimming stripped 5 bases from V and 2 bases from J, with 12 bases between. The V gene's germline CDR1 is MNHEY and CDR2 SVGAGI. The CDR3 is 15 residues long. CDR3 coding DNA: TGTGCCAGCAGTAACCGACTAGATAACACCGGGGAGCTGTTTTTT. The encoded protein is CASSNRLDNTGELFF.

This clone is medium-sized (0.01 to 0.1%). This chain links TRBV5-4 with TRBJ1-1, with 12 bases identical to TRBD1. The germline V gene encodes CDR1 SGHNT and CDR2 YYREEE (reference sequence). The V segment lost 4 bases and the J segment 8 bases; nucleotides outside the gene matches: 9. This CDR3 has 15 amino acids. This CDR3 is CASSTAGTGGLEAFF. The CDR3 region has the DNA TGTGCCAGCAGCACTGCAGGGACAGGGGGCTTAGAAGCTTTCTTT.

The count of this clone is one. The gene calls are TRBV4-1 and TRBJ2-3; TRBD2 matches at 9 bases. The J segment lost 2 bases and the V segment lost 3 bases, leaving 9 bases of the junction unmatched. Germline V gives CDR1 MGHRA, CDR2 YSYEKL. The CDR3 is made up of 17 amino acids. CDR3 sequence: CASSQVLAGLATDTQYF. The CDR3 coding sequence is TGCGCCAGCAGCCAGGTACTAGCGGGCCTGGCCACAGATACGCAGTATTTT.

As DNA, the CDR3 is TGTGCCTGGAGTCTACACTCTGGGGCCAACGTCCTGACTTTC. It yields the protein CAWSLHSGANVLTF. The rearrangement links TRBV30 to TRBJ2-6; D remains unclear. The CDR3 loop spans 14 amino acids. Germline V CDR1 and CDR2: GTSNPN, SVGIG (reference sequence). V was cut by 2 bases and J by 0 bases, with 5 bases left in between.

This clone has just one count. The rearrangement links TRBV20-1 to TRBJ1-5; D gene unclear. V was trimmed by 6 bases and J by 7 bases, leaving 10 bases between them. This CDR3 is 11 amino acids long. Germline CDR1 and CDR2: DFQATT and SNEGSKA (reference sequence). CDR3 nucleotides: TGCAGTGCCCCTCGAGGGCAGCCCCAGCATTTT. The encoded protein is CSAPRGQPQHF.

The V call is TRBV19, the J call TRBJ2-7; D ambiguous. The CDR3 length is 13 residues. Between the trimmed V and J ends, which lost 1 base and 0 bases, there was a span of 4 bases. Germline CDR1 and CDR2: LNHDA and SQIVND (reference sequence). The CDR3, as DNA: TGTGCCAGTAGTATAGCGAGCTCCTACGAGCAGTACTTC. Its translation is CASSIASSYEQYF.

This clone was recorded a few times. This rearrangement joins TRBV11-2 to TRBJ2-1; 11 bases agree with TRBD2. CDR1 and CDR2 from the germline V gene are SGHAT and FQNNGV. Trimming cost V 4 bases and J 7 bases; bases outside gene matches: 6. This CDR3 is 15 amino acids long. The CDR3 region is CASSSTSGRVNEQFF. DNA for the CDR3: TGTGCCAGCAGCTCCACTAGCGGGAGAGTGAATGAGCAGTTCTTC.

The chain recombines TRBV20-1 with TRBJ2-7; no reliable D call. CDR3 size: 11 residues. The V gene's germline CDR1 is DFQATT and CDR2 SNEGSKA (reference sequence). The V end lost 6 bases, the J end lost 3 bases, and 9 bases lay between the germline ends. CDR3 nucleotide sequence: TGCAGTGCAGGAGAAAACTACGAGCAGTACTTC. Its protein product is CSAGENYEQYF.

V usage is TRBV7-9 and J usage is TRBJ1-4; D remains unclear. The CDR3 consists of 18 residues. V gave up 4 bases and J gave up 0 bases, with 18 bases separating them. The germline gives CDR1 SEHNR, CDR2 FQNEAQ (reference sequence). CDR3 loop: CASSSPDTLSATNEKLFF. As DNA, the CDR3 is TGTGCCAGCAGCTCCCCTGACACTCTCTCTGCAACTAATGAAAAACTGTTTTTT.

This chain connects TRBV7-2 to TRBJ2-3; D ambiguous. Germline CDR1 and CDR2: SGHTA and FQGNSA. The CDR3 loop spans 13 amino acids. Between the trimmed V and J ends, which lost 4 bases and 5 bases, there was a span of 10 bases. The CDR3 DNA sequence: TGTGCCAGCAGCTCCACTTTAGTAGATACGCAGTATTTT. Its translation is CASSSTLVDTQYF.

This sequence joins TRBV7-9 and TRBJ2-7; 7 bases map to TRBD1. From germline, CDR1 is SEHNR and CDR2 FQNEAQ (reference sequence). The CDR3 runs to 17 residues. With V trimmed by 6 bases and J by 3 bases, 17 bases remained unmatched. CDR3 region: CASSSPGDSYRSYEQYF. CDR3 coding DNA: TGTGCCAGCAGTTCCCCCGGGGACAGCTATCGAAGCTACGAGCAGTACTTC.

The chain joins TRBV4-1 to TRBJ1-2; no reliable D call. Germline lookup yields CDR1 MGHRA and CDR2 YSYEKL. The CDR3 runs to 17 residues. V was shortened by 5 bases and J by 4 bases, with 23 bases between the two germline ends. CDR3 DNA sequence: TGCGCCAGCAGCTTGTGGTACCAGAACCGAAAGACCTATGGCTACACCTTC. Protein sequence: CASSLWYQNRKTYGYTF.

The CDR3 is CAWAGFNYGYTF. For the CDR3, the DNA is TGTGCCTGGGCAGGATTTAACTATGGCTACACCTTC. This chain connects TRBV30 to TRBJ1-2; D remains unclear. Germline CDR1 GTSNPN, CDR2 SVGIG (reference sequence). V was cut by 5 bases and J by 1 base, with 8 bases left in between. The CDR3 covers 12 residues.